This TCR beta chain comes out of a study of T-cell reconstitution after alpha-beta-depleted transplantation in children. General observations from the study: Day-60 TCRbeta diversity that was high in some patients was derived from surviving recipient T cells and thymic progenitors. Two months or so post-transplant, alpha-beta T cells reportedly derived from several hundred expanded graft clones. A year post-transplant, T-cell counts and diversity derived mostly from newly produced T cells.

Unique molecular identifiers featured in how the TCRbeta library was prepared. From the PCR reads, TCRdb called clonotypes with MiXCR, one entry per CDR3 protein. The table has over 85,000 distinct CDR3 sequences, approximately 8% seen once. In germline, CDR1 is ENHRY, CDR2 SYGVKD. This CDR3 is built from 12 residues. The V gene lost 4 bases and the J gene lost 4 bases, with 7 bases spanning the gap. This clonotype was observed a handful of times. The antigen is not known. The rearrangement uses TRBV10-3 and TRBJ1-1, with D hard to call. Sequenced here: PBMCs, sampled before TCRalphabeta/CD19-depleted stem cell transplant. The source is a boy aged 2 to 9 with acute lymphoblastic leukemia, due to receive a stem cell transplant. The CDR3 DNA reads as TGTGCCATCAGTGGCGCAGCCACTGAAGCTTTCTTT. This sequence encodes CAISGAATEAFF.